One sample yielded the 20 T cell receptor beta chains listed below, sequenced in a study of T cells in Graves' hyperthyroidism and ophthalmopathy. TCR beta CDR3 regions were amplified from RNA. A first-round RT-PCR of the TCR CDR3 used the HTBI primer set. MiXCR was run by TCRdb on the multiplex PCR reads, yielding one entry per CDR3 protein. The repertoire holds over 700,000 distinct CDR3 sequences, with 38% as singletons. The source material was blood. All receptors come from a man aged 18-30 years with Graves' hyperthyroidism.

Note on this clonotype: This may come from a read error, since a much larger clone is one base off. DNA for the CDR3: TGTGCCAGCAGAGGTAATGGGGACAATCAGCCCCAGCATTTT. Translating gives CASRGNGDNQPQHF. The chain is built from TRBV2 and TRBJ1-5, with D unresolved. Deletions cut 6 bases from V and 3 bases from J, with 12 bases between. Germline loops: CDR1 SNHLY, CDR2 FYNNEI. The length of the CDR3 is 14 residues. Based on the CDR3 plus reference TRBV2 and TRBJ1-5, the full variable domain is EPEVTQTPSHQVTQMGQEVILRCVPISNHLYFYWYRQILGQKVEFLVSFYNNEISEKSEIFDDQFSVERPDGSNFTLKIRSTKLEDSAMYFCASRGNGDNQPQHFGDGTRLSIL.

This clonotype was detected a few times. The V gene is TRBV7-9, the J gene TRBJ2-7; D is unresolved. There are 11 residues in the CDR3. The germline gives CDR1 SEHNR, CDR2 FQNEAQ (reference sequence). V shed 0 bases and J shed 9 bases, with 6 bases lying between them. The CDR3 nucleotides read TGTGCCAGCAGCTTAGCTTCAGGGCAGTACTTC. Protein sequence: CASSLASGQYF.

This clonotype has a count of ten or more. The rearrangement uses TRBV29-1 and TRBJ1-3; possibly TRBD1 for D (5 bases). Germline V gives CDR1 SQVTM, CDR2 ANQGSEA. The germline V and J ends were trimmed by 5 bases and 2 bases, with 19 bases remaining between them. The CDR3 sequence is 16 residues long. CDR3 nucleotide sequence: TGCAGCGTTCGGACTCAGGGAGGGCCGGCTGGAAACACCATATATTTT. Translation: CSVRTQGGPAGNTIYF.

This clonotype came up many times. The CDR3 sequence is CSGDLWSAEAFF. DNA of the CDR3: TGCAGTGGGGACCTCTGGAGCGCTGAAGCTTTCTTT. This sequence joins TRBV20-1 and TRBJ1-1, with D perhaps TRBD1 (5 bases). The CDR3 contains 12 residues. With 7 bases removed from V and 6 bases from J, the gap between germline ends came to 15 bases. Germline V gene lookup returns CDR1 DFQATT and CDR2 SNEGSKA (reference sequence).

The rearrangement joins TRBV14 to TRBJ2-5; a possible D gene is TRBD1 (6 bases). The germline V gene has CDR1 SGHDN and CDR2 FVKESK. The CDR3 extends over 15 amino acids. V dropped 1 base and J dropped 3 bases, with 12 bases sitting between them. The CDR3 reads CASSQARQAEETQYF. In DNA form, the CDR3 reads TGTGCCAGCAGCCAAGCACGACAGGCGGAAGAGACCCAGTACTTC.

The rearrangement uses TRBV2 and TRBJ1-4; 7 nucleotides match TRBD1. This CDR3 comprises 14 residues. Germline CDR1 SNHLY, CDR2 FYNNEI. With 4 bases clipped from V and 10 bases from J, the junction kept 9 bases outside the gene matches. The CDR3 nucleotides are TGTGCCAGCAGTGTCGGGACAGAAGGGGGAAAACTGTTTTTT. Translating gives CASSVGTEGGKLFF.

The gene calls are TRBV29-1 and TRBJ2-6; TRBD1 matches at 7 bases. CDR1 SQVTM and CDR2 ANQGSEA come from the germline V gene. The CDR3 is 15 residues long. The V segment lost 3 bases and the J segment 4 bases; nucleotides outside the gene matches: 6. CDR3 in DNA: TGCAGCGTTGACAGGCAGGGGGACGGGGCCAACGTCCTGACTTTC. This translates into CSVDRQGDGANVLTF.

The V call is TRBV3-1, the J call TRBJ2-5, with a weak D call TRBD1 (5 bases). Germline V CDR1 and CDR2: LGHDT, YNNKEL (reference sequence). The CDR3 contains 14 residues. The V gene lost 6 bases and the J gene lost 1 base, with 12 bases spanning the gap. The CDR3 DNA sequence: TGTGCCAGCAGTGAAATCGACAGCCAAGAGACCCAGTACTTC. This gives the protein CASSEIDSQETQYF.

V is TRBV9 and J is TRBJ1-2; a possible D gene is TRBD1 (5 bases). The CDR3 length is 15 residues. The V end lost 2 bases, the J end lost 14 bases, and 25 bases lay between the germline ends. Germline V gives CDR1 SGDLS, CDR2 YYNGEE. In DNA, the CDR3 is TGTGCCAGCAGCGTCGGCCCCAGGGCCCGCGACGGGGATACCTTC. This gives the protein CASSVGPRARDGDTF.

The chain has TRBV5-1 and TRBJ2-7; TRBD1 agrees at 7 bases. Per germline, CDR1 SGHRS and CDR2 YFSETQ. Unmatched junction bases numbered 11, after V lost 2 bases and J lost 6 bases. CDR3 length equals 15 residues. As DNA, the CDR3 is TGCGCCAGCAGCTTCTACGACAGGGTTACGGTCGAGCAGTACTTC. This gives the protein CASSFYDRVTVEQYF. The variable domain in full, with the rest retrieved from reference TRBV5-1 and TRBJ2-7, is KAGVTQTPRYLIKTRGQQVTLSCSPISGHRSVSWYQQTPGQGLQFLFEYFSETQRNKGNFPGRFSGRQFSNSRSEMNVSTLELGDSALYLCASSFYDRVTVEQYFGPGTRLTVT.

In this sample, this clonotype turned up a few times. The chain joins TRBV3-1 to TRBJ1-2, with D uncertain. Germline V gives CDR1 LGHDT, CDR2 YNNKEL (reference sequence). Trimming cost V 0 bases and J 7 bases, with 9 bases left between them. The CDR3 contains 13 residues. CDR3 nucleotide sequence: TGTGCCAGCAGCCAAGACGGAATCAGTGGCTACACCTTC. This encodes CASSQDGISGYTF.

The gene calls are TRBV29-1 and TRBJ2-7; 11 bases are a match to TRBD2. CDR1 is SQVTM and CDR2 is ANQGSEA in the germline V gene. The CDR3 loop spans 13 amino acids. This CDR3 is CNILAGDSYEQYF. CDR3 DNA sequence: TGCAACATACTAGCGGGAGATTCCTACGAGCAGTACTTC.

This clonotype has only a few counts. The chain is built from TRBV19 and TRBJ2-3, with no clear D. Germline V lookup: CDR1 LNHDA, CDR2 SQIVND (reference sequence). The CDR3 length is 15 residues. With 6 bases removed from V and 0 bases from J, the gap between germline ends came to 13 bases. The CDR3 DNA sequence: TGTGCCAGTAGGGACGGCCTCACTAGCACAGATACGCAGTATTTT. This sequence encodes CASRDGLTSTDTQYF.

The chain recombines TRBV12-3 or TRBV12-4 with TRBJ1-4; D might be TRBD1 (5 bases). The V gene lost 5 bases and the J gene lost 8 bases, with 15 bases spanning the gap. This CDR3 region has 14 residues. DNA of the CDR3: TGTGCCAGCAGTCGATCCCCCGGGACGGAAAAACTGTTTTTT. Translation gives CASSRSPGTEKLFF.

In this sample, this clonotype turned up many times. The rearrangement uses TRBV7-9 and TRBJ2-5, with D unclear. Germline V lookup: CDR1 SEHNR, CDR2 FQNEAQ (reference sequence). The CDR3 covers 13 residues. The ends were cut back, 6 bases at V and 7 bases at J, with 15 bases in the middle. CDR3 amino acids: CASRFQESWTQYF. CDR3 DNA sequence: TGTGCCAGCAGATTTCAGGAAAGCTGGACCCAGTACTTC.

Comment on this clonotype: Since no conserved phenylalanine or tryptophan closes the CDR3, a read error is the likely cause. The rearrangement links TRBV7-2 to TRBJ1-5, with TRBD1 as a possible D gene (6 bases). Germline loops: CDR1 SGHTA, CDR2 FQGNSA. The ends were cut back, 3 bases at V and 4 bases at J, with 13 bases in the middle. The length of the CDR3 is 15 residues. CDR3 sequence reads: CASSFGTGANQPQHL. DNA of the CDR3: TGTGCCAGCAGCTTCGGGACGGGGGCTAATCAGCCCCAGCATTTA.

The chain couples TRBV20-1 to TRBJ1-1; 10 bases are a match to TRBD1. The CDR3 is 13 amino acids. Germline assignment: CDR1 DFQATT and CDR2 SNEGSKA (reference sequence). Trimming removed 6 bases from V and 5 bases from J; junction bases left unmatched: 6. The CDR3: CSAPGQGETEAFF. CDR3 in DNA: TGCAGTGCACCCGGACAGGGGGAAACTGAAGCTTTCTTT.

This clonotype was found many times. V gene TRBV29-1 combines with J gene TRBJ2-5; D uncertain. The CDR3 runs 14 residues. Trimming left V 4 bases short and J 5 bases short, with 17 bases between. CDR1 SQVTM and CDR2 ANQGSEA come from the germline V gene. CDR3 loop: CSVGLRASRETQYF. The CDR3 DNA follows: TGCAGCGTTGGCCTCCGGGCCAGCAGGGAGACCCAGTACTTC. The variable domain in full, with the rest retrieved from reference TRBV29-1 and TRBJ2-5, is SAVISQKPSRDICQRGTSLTIQCQVDSQVTMMFWYRQQPGQSLTLIATANQGSEATYESGFVIDKFPISRPNLTFSTLTVSNMSPEDSSIYLCSVGLRASRETQYFGPGTRLLVL.

The sample holds many counts of this clonotype. The genes are TRBV2 and TRBJ2-5; no firm D call. The V end was cut by 4 bases, the J end by 9 bases, with 6 bases between. The CDR3 spans 10 residues. The germline gives CDR1 SNHLY, CDR2 FYNNEI. In DNA form, the CDR3 reads TGTGCCAGCAGTGGTCGGGCCCAGTACTTC. This translates into CASSGRAQYF.

The chain employs TRBV20-1 and TRBJ2-7; D gene unclear. From germline, CDR1 is DFQATT and CDR2 SNEGSKA (reference sequence). Trimming shortened V by 0 bases and J by 7 bases, and 16 bases separated the two germline ends. The CDR3 is made up of 14 amino acids. CDR3 residues: CSARDLVGPLEQYF. CDR3 nucleotide sequence: TGCAGTGCTAGAGATTTGGTCGGCCCGTTAGAGCAGTACTTC.